This T cell receptor (beta chain) was observed in a study of T cells in Graves' hyperthyroidism and ophthalmopathy. Overall study results and limits: Within blood appeared most thyroid clonotypes that had expanded above 0.001.

As to this clonotype: Its antigen is not identified.

It was RNA transcripts that yielded the amplified TCR beta CDR3 regions. The HTBI primer set drove a first-round RT-PCR of the TCR CDR3. TCRdb re-called the multiplex PCR reads through MiXCR, storing one row per CDR3 protein. The data contain 660,000 or so distinct CDR3 sequences, about 20% of them singletons. Each person with ophthalmopathy scored at least 3 on the Clinical Activity Score, reached NOSPECS grade 4 or higher, and had been ill under 3 months. Any patient presenting with uncontrolled infection, other autoimmune disease, pregnancy or lactation was left out. The sample was blood. This TCR derives from a man aged 25-45 years with Graves' ophthalmopathy.

The CDR3 spells CAISRGGSGMNTEAFF. The CDR3 DNA is TGTGCCATCAGTAGGGGTGGATCTGGGATGAACACTGAAGCTTTCTTT. The chain links TRBV10-3 to TRBJ1-1; weak D call: TRBD1 (5 bases). Germline CDR1 ENHRY, CDR2 SYGVKD. The V gene lost 5 bases and the J gene lost 0 bases, with 16 bases spanning the gap. The CDR3 runs to 16 residues.